The 16 T cell receptor beta chains below were found in one sample sequenced in a study of T cells in Graves' hyperthyroidism and ophthalmopathy. RNA transcripts served as the template for amplifying TCR beta CDR3 regions. Researchers ran a first-round RT-PCR on the TCR CDR3 using the HTBI primer set. MiXCR, applied by TCRdb to the multiplex PCR reads, yields one record per CDR3 protein. The sample lists about 380,000 distinct CDR3 sequences, about 14% occurring once. The sample consisted of blood. These receptors were taken from a woman in her fifties or sixties with Graves' hyperthyroidism.

Concerning this clonotype itself: A much bigger clone sits one base away, suggesting this may be a read error. The rearrangement links TRBV28 to TRBJ2-1; 10 bases are a match to TRBD1. The CDR3 length is 14 residues. The germline V gene encodes CDR1 MDHEN and CDR2 SYDVKM. The V and J ends lost 4 bases and 5 bases, in that order; junction bases with no gene match: 2. CDR3 sequence reads: CASSSGTGDNEQFF. In DNA form, the CDR3 reads TGTGCCAGCAGTTCCGGGACAGGGGACAATGAGCAGTTCTTC.

This clonotype was counted ten times or more. The chain carries TRBV5-1 and TRBJ2-7, with 9 bases fitting TRBD1. In germline, CDR1 is SGHRS, CDR2 YFSETQ. The CDR3 spans 12 residues. The trim removed 7 bases at V and 6 bases at J, leaving 5 bases unmatched. In nucleotides, the CDR3 is TGCGCCAGCCGGGCGGACAGGGGCGAGCAGTACTTC. It encodes CASRADRGEQYF.

The count of this clonotype is one. V and J are TRBV7-2 and TRBJ2-3, with 10 bases that match TRBD2. Unmatched junction bases numbered 2, after V lost 2 bases and J lost 6 bases. The CDR3 is 14 amino acids. Germline-derived CDR1 and CDR2 are SGHTA and FQGNSA. The chain's CDR3 is CASSLSSGRDTQYF. CDR3 sequence (DNA): TGTGCCAGCAGCTTAAGTAGCGGGAGGGATACGCAGTATTTT. Filled out from reference TRBV7-2 and TRBJ2-3, the complete variable domain reads GAGVSQSPSNKVTEKGKDVELRCDPISGHTALYWYRQSLGQGLEFLIYFQGNSAPDKSGLPSDRFSAERTGGSVSTLTIQRTQQEDSAVYLCASSLSSGRDTQYFGPGTRLTVL.

On this clonotype: The junction differs from germline at one of its ends, possibly a read error. This chain connects TRBV24-1 to TRBJ2-3; D perhaps matches TRBD2 (6 bases). Germline loops: CDR1 KGHDR, CDR2 SFDVKD. This CDR3 has 15 residues. The CDR3 DNA follows: TGTGCCATCAGTGATTTGCAAATCGGGGGAGATACGCAGTATTTT. As protein: CAISDLQIGGDTQYF.

The V and J genes are TRBV4-2 and TRBJ2-3, with D possibly being TRBD2 (6 bases). Germline values: CDR1 LGHNA, CDR2 YNFKEQ. With 0 bases removed from V and 1 base from J, the gap between germline ends came to 11 bases. The CDR3 totals 16 residues. This CDR3 reads CASSQEDYLGTDTQYF. CDR3 in DNA: TGTGCCAGCAGCCAAGAGGACTACCTCGGCACAGATACGCAGTATTTT.

This clonotype was observed at least ten times. This sequence joins TRBV19 and TRBJ2-7, with D possibly TRBD2 on 6 matching bases. This CDR3 contains 13 residues. Trimming took off 3 bases at V and 3 bases at J, with 9 bases between the two ends. Germline values: CDR1 LNHDA, CDR2 SQIVND (reference sequence). DNA of the CDR3: TGTGCCAGTAGTATCGGGGGAGGCTACGAGCAGTACTTC. This gives the protein CASSIGGGYEQYF.

This sequence joins TRBV5-1 and TRBJ2-1; no clear D gene. CDR1 and CDR2 from the germline V gene are SGHRS and YFSETQ. The CDR3 runs 14 residues. Trimming pared 4 bases from V and 6 bases from J, leaving 14 bases between. CDR3 sequence (DNA): TGCGCCAGCAGCGGCGAGTGGACGCCCAATGAGCAGTTCTTC. It specifies CASSGEWTPNEQFF.

There are many counts of this clonotype. The chain is built from TRBV11-2 and TRBJ2-7; D is tentatively TRBD1 or TRBD2 (5 bases each). With 1 base removed from V and 0 bases from J, the gap between germline ends came to 10 bases. The CDR3 is made up of 15 amino acids. CDR1 and CDR2 (germline): SGHAT, FQNNGV. The CDR3 region has the DNA TGTGCCAGCAGCTTAGGGGGGACGACCTCCTACGAGCAGTACTTC. Protein: CASSLGGTTSYEQYF.

This clonotype was recorded many times. This sequence joins TRBV11-2 and TRBJ2-3; 7 bases agree with TRBD2. Per the germline V gene, CDR1 is SGHAT and CDR2 is FQNNGV. This CDR3 region has 15 residues. J was trimmed by 4 bases and V by 4 bases; bases with no gene match: 8. The CDR3 bases are TGTGCCAGCAGCTCCTTAGCGGGTGGCCCAGATACGCAGTATTTT. Its protein is CASSSLAGGPDTQYF.

The chain combines TRBV4-1 with TRBJ1-4; 9 nucleotides line up with TRBD1. The J segment lost 7 bases and the V segment lost 1 base, leaving 4 bases of the junction unmatched. The CDR3 runs to 15 residues. Germline CDR1 is MGHRA and CDR2 is YSYEKL. The CDR3 DNA follows: TGCGCCAGCAGCCAAGGACAGGGGGTAGCTGAAAAACTGTTTTTT. Its protein is CASSQGQGVAEKLFF.

In this sample, this clonotype turned up many times. The CDR3 nucleotides read TGTGCCAGCAGCTTAGCGCCTAGCGCCGAGACCCAGTACTTC. It yields the protein CASSLAPSAETQYF. The chain employs TRBV7-6 and TRBJ2-5; tentative D call: TRBD2 (6 bases). Germline-derived CDR1 and CDR2 are SGHVS and FNYEAQ. V dropped 0 bases and J dropped 5 bases, with 10 bases sitting between them. The CDR3 length is 14 residues.

The V and J genes are TRBV6-2 or TRBV6-3 and TRBJ2-1; 11 bases fit TRBD2. V gave up 6 bases and J gave up 5 bases; unmatched junction bases: 9. The CDR3 contains 16 residues. Germline-derived CDR1 and CDR2 are MNHEY and SVGEGT. CDR3 coding DNA: TGTGCCAGCAGCTCTATGGGACTAGCGGAGCACAATGAGCAGTTCTTC. It is translated as CASSSMGLAEHNEQFF.

This clonotype was recorded at least ten times. This chain links TRBV24-1 with TRBJ2-5; D is possibly TRBD2 (5 bases). The CDR3 length is 15 residues. The germline V gene encodes CDR1 KGHDR and CDR2 SFDVKD. Trimming pared 2 bases from V and 3 bases from J, leaving 12 bases between. CDR3 region: CATSDWADGKETQYF. CDR3 bases: TGTGCCACCAGTGATTGGGCGGACGGGAAAGAGACCCAGTACTTC.

This clonotype was counted many times. The rearrangement joins TRBV15 to TRBJ2-7; possible D gene TRBD2, 6 bases. V was pared by 3 bases and J by 2 bases, with 11 bases between. The CDR3 spans 14 residues. Per germline, CDR1 LNHNV and CDR2 YYDKDF (reference sequence). The CDR3 reads CATSRAGRTYEQYF. For the CDR3, the DNA is TGTGCCACCAGCAGGGCGGGACGGACCTACGAGCAGTACTTC.

This clonotype was detected many times. DNA of the CDR3: TGTGCCAGCAGCACCGGGACAGGGAAGCAGCCCCAGCATTTT. Protein: CASSTGTGKQPQHF. The genes are TRBV27 and TRBJ1-5; 9 positions agree with TRBD1. V lost 6 bases and J lost 7; bases outside the gene matches: 7. The CDR3 contains 14 residues. Per germline, CDR1 MNHEY and CDR2 SMNVEV (reference sequence).

This clonotype was found a few times. Relative to the germline gene, one junction end is altered; a read error may explain this. V is TRBV10-3 and J is TRBJ2-5; TRBD2 aligns across 9 bases. The CDR3 spans 17 residues. The germline V gene encodes CDR1 ENHRY and CDR2 SYGVKD. CDR3 sequence reads: CVISESILAGTVETQYF. As DNA, the CDR3 is TGTGTCATCAGTGAGTCGATTCTAGCGGGAACTGTGGAGACCCAGTACTTC.